Listed here are 14 T cell receptor beta chains from one sample, sequenced in a study of T cells in narcolepsy. TCRdb keeps only in-frame clones here, not all; method: immunoSEQ multiplex PCR. The sample lists around 18,000 clones, 85% to 90% occurring once. Sequencing was done on a sample of memory (CD45RA-) CD4+ T cells from blood. The source of these receptors is a human donor in good health.

The V and J genes are TRBV6-5 and TRBJ1-3; D gene uncertain. Per germline, CDR1 MNHEY and CDR2 SVGAGI. V dropped 6 bases and J dropped 0 bases, with 9 bases sitting between them. The CDR3 is 14 residues long. The CDR3 loop reads CASSLQRSGNTIYF. CDR3 sequence (DNA): TGTGCCAGCAGCCTACAGCGCTCTGGAAACACCATATATTTT.

In the case of this clone: Compared with germline, one end of the junction differs, possibly owing to a read error. The gene calls are TRBV5-6 and TRBJ2-3, with TRBD2 identical over 9 bases. Per germline, CDR1 SGHDT and CDR2 YYEEEE. The CDR3 spans 16 residues. The CDR3, as DNA: TGCGCCAGCAGCTTGGAGGGCGGGGGGGCGACGGATACGCAGTATTTT. It yields the protein CASSLEGGGATDTQYF.

CDR3 amino acids: CASSLQVGETQYF. The CDR3 bases are TGTGCCAGCAGCTTACAGGTCGGGGAGACCCAGTACTTC. The rearrangement links TRBV5-6 to TRBJ2-5; tentative D call: TRBD1 (5 bases). Germline V gene sequence: CDR1 SGHDT, CDR2 YYEEEE. With 2 bases removed from V and 5 bases from J, the gap between germline ends came to 10 bases. CDR3 size: 13 residues.

V and J are TRBV7-9 and TRBJ1-3; D is unclear. This CDR3 comprises 15 residues. Trimming pared 3 bases from V and 7 bases from J, leaving 16 bases between. Germline V gene sequence: CDR1 SEHNR, CDR2 FQNEAQ (reference sequence). Here the CDR3 reads CASSFDARRSNTIYF. The CDR3 DNA is TGTGCCAGCAGCTTTGACGCTCGACGGTCGAACACCATATATTTT.

This chain links TRBV19 with TRBJ2-2, with 10 positions matching TRBD2. This CDR3 comprises 14 residues. Per germline, CDR1 LNHDA and CDR2 SQIVND (reference sequence). Trimming cost V 6 bases and J 5 bases; bases outside gene matches: 3. In DNA, the CDR3 is TGTGCCAGTAGGAAGCGGGAGGGGACCGGGGAGCTGTTTTTT. It encodes CASRKREGTGELFF.

The rearrangement uses TRBV10-3 and TRBJ1-1, with TRBD1 matching over 9 bases. V lost 2 bases, J lost 1 base, and 2 bases stayed unmatched. This CDR3 is built from 15 residues. Germline CDR1 is ENHRY and CDR2 is SYGVKD. The CDR3 DNA sequence: TGTGCCATCAGTGAGCTACAGGGGGCGAACACTGAAGCTTTCTTT. Protein: CAISELQGANTEAFF.

V gene TRBV6-1 combines with J gene TRBJ1-2; D gene unclear. Per germline, CDR1 MNHNS and CDR2 SASEGT. The CDR3 extends over 14 amino acids. V lost 2 bases and J lost 7, with 14 bases in between. This chain's CDR3 is CASSESGGVGGYTF. The DNA of the CDR3 is TGTGCCAGCAGTGAAAGTGGCGGGGTTGGTGGCTACACCTTC.

This clone was picked up one time. V gene TRBV19 combines with J gene TRBJ2-2; D is possibly TRBD1 (5 bases). CDR1 and CDR2 from the germline V gene are LNHDA and SQIVND (reference sequence). The CDR3 covers 15 residues. Deletions cut 7 bases from V and 1 base from J, with 13 bases between. The CDR3 is CASIQGRLNTGELFF. CDR3 nucleotide sequence: TGTGCCAGTATTCAGGGCCGATTGAACACCGGGGAGCTGTTTTTT.

There are a few counts of this clone. The V and J genes are TRBV7-3 and TRBJ1-1; D remains ambiguous. Germline CDR1 is SGHTA and CDR2 is FQGTGA. This CDR3 has 13 amino acids. Between the trimmed V and J ends, which lost 2 bases and 2 bases, there was a span of 6 bases. This CDR3 is CASSLAINTEAFF. The CDR3 bases are TGTGCCAGCAGCTTAGCCATAAACACTGAAGCTTTCTTT. The variable domain in full, with the rest retrieved from reference TRBV7-3 and TRBJ1-1, is GAGVSQTPSNKVTEKGKYVELRCDPISGHTALYWYRQSLGQGPEFLIYFQGTGAADDSGLPNDRFFAVRPEGSVSTLKIQRTERGDSAVYLCASSLAINTEAFFGQGTRLTVV.

This clone was seen only once. This chain links TRBV30 with TRBJ2-1, with TRBD2 as a possible D gene (5 bases). This CDR3 region has 12 residues. Per germline, CDR1 GTSNPN and CDR2 SVGIG (reference sequence). Trimming took off 2 bases at V and 8 bases at J, with 10 bases between the two ends. CDR3 in amino acids: CAWSRRIDEQFF. The CDR3 region has the DNA TGTGCCTGGAGTCGGAGGATCGATGAGCAGTTCTTC.

The chain has TRBV14 and TRBJ1-3; a possible D gene is TRBD1 (6 bases). This CDR3 comprises 14 residues. CDR1 and CDR2 (germline): SGHDN, FVKESK. Deletions cut 5 bases from V and 4 bases from J, with 12 bases between. CDR3 in DNA: TGTGCCAGCAGCTCTACAGGGTCGGGAAACACCATATATTTT. It translates to CASSSTGSGNTIYF.

The rearrangement uses TRBV5-6 and TRBJ2-5, with a possible D match to TRBD2 (6 bases). Between the trimmed V and J ends, which lost 4 bases and 4 bases, there was a span of 23 bases. CDR1 is SGHDT, CDR2 YYEEEE, per germline. The CDR3 has 17 residues. CDR3 DNA sequence: TGTGCCAGCAGCCCCTGGAGGGCTAGCAGGAACCGAGAGACCCAGTACTTC. It specifies CASSPWRASRNRETQYF.

This clone was detected only a few times. CDR3 in DNA: TGTGCCAGCGGACAGGGGGCCCTGAACACTGAAGCTTTCTTT. Encoded protein: CASGQGALNTEAFF. The V gene is TRBV2, the J gene TRBJ1-1; 11 nucleotides align to TRBD1. The V segment lost 8 bases and the J segment 0 bases; nucleotides outside the gene matches: 2. Germline V gene sequence: CDR1 SNHLY, CDR2 FYNNEI. CDR3 size: 14 residues.

V and J are TRBV4-3 and TRBJ2-7; TRBD1 aligns across 12 bases. V trimming: 4 bases; J trimming: 2 bases; junction bases outside the gene matches: 9. From germline, CDR1 is LGHNA and CDR2 YSLEER. This CDR3 contains 17 residues. The CDR3 nucleotides read TGCGCCAGCAGCCTGGGGACAGGGGGCGCGAAGGCCTACGAGCAGTACTTC. Its translation is CASSLGTGGAKAYEQYF.